Each of the 14 T cell receptor beta chains below was sequenced from the same sample in a study of blood T cell repertoires in COVID-19. Method: immunoSEQ multiplex PCR; TCRdb's copy keeps in-frame clones and lacks some. The sample lists about 300,000 clones, under 90% occurring once. Input material: PBMCs or T cells enriched from blood (not recorded which). These receptors all come from a man under 40 who had recovered from COVID-19.

This chain links TRBV5-1 with TRBJ1-6, with a weak D call TRBD1 (6 bases). The germline gives CDR1 SGHRS, CDR2 YFSETQ. The ends were cut back, 0 bases at V and 8 bases at J, with 12 bases in the middle. The length of the CDR3 is 15 residues. The CDR3 sequence: CASSLDGRGDSPLHF. For the CDR3, the DNA is TGCGCCAGCAGCTTGGATGGCAGGGGCGATTCACCCCTCCACTTT.

This clone was seen a few times. The rearrangement uses TRBV7-9 and TRBJ1-2; a weak D match, TRBD1 (5 bases). There are 14 residues in the CDR3. Trimming cost V 5 bases and J 8 bases, with 18 bases left between them. From germline, CDR1 is SEHNR and CDR2 FQNEAQ (reference sequence). The CDR3 loop reads CASSVAGTQGGYTF. CDR3 DNA sequence: TGTGCCAGCAGCGTTGCCGGGACTCAAGGGGGCTACACCTTC. Drawing the rest from reference TRBV7-9 and TRBJ1-2, the complete variable domain is DTGVSQNPRHKITKRGQNVTFRCDPISEHNRLYWYRQTLGQGPEFLTYFQNEAQLEKSRLLSDRFSAERPKGSFSTLEIQRTEQGDSAMYLCASSVAGTQGGYTFGSGTRLTVV.

Here the CDR3 reads CASSKYVGTGIDYGYTF. CDR3 nucleotides: TGTGCCAGCAGCAAGTATGTCGGGACAGGGATTGACTATGGCTACACCTTC. V is TRBV11-3 and J is TRBJ1-2, with 9 bases aligning to TRBD1. The CDR3 has 17 residues. Looked up from germline, CDR1 is SGHNT and CDR2 is YENEEA. The trim removed 5 bases at V and 3 bases at J, leaving 13 bases unmatched.

The V and J genes are TRBV18 and TRBJ1-2, with D possibly TRBD1 on 5 matching bases. V dropped 1 base and J dropped 4 bases, with 19 bases sitting between them. Germline CDR1 and CDR2: KGHSH and LQKENI. The CDR3 sequence is 17 residues long. The CDR3 region has the DNA TGTGCCAGCTCACCACAAGGACAAGGTCTCTCTCCCTATGGCTACACCTTC. This sequence encodes CASSPQGQGLSPYGYTF. The entire variable domain, with the rest obtained from reference TRBV18 and TRBJ1-2, is as follows: NAGVMQNPRHLVRRRGQEARLRCSPMKGHSHVYWYRQLPEEGLKFMVYLQKENIIDESGMPKERFSAEFPKEGPSILRIQQVVRGDSAAYFCASSPQGQGLSPYGYTFGSGTRLTVV.

V and J are TRBV9 and TRBJ1-2; 7 nucleotides line up with TRBD1. Germline V CDR1 and CDR2: SGDLS, YYNGEE. CDR3 length: 15 amino acids. V shed 3 bases, J shed 3 bases, and the junction held 8 bases outside the gene matches. The DNA of the CDR3 is TGTGCCAGCAGCGCCAAGACAGGGCTGGACTATGGCTACACCTTC. This encodes CASSAKTGLDYGYTF.

The V and J genes are TRBV5-1 and TRBJ1-4; perhaps TRBD1 as D (6 bases). Trimming stripped 4 bases from V and 6 bases from J, with 16 bases between. The CDR3 is made up of 15 amino acids. Germline CDR1 SGHRS, CDR2 YFSETQ. The CDR3 sequence: CASSLRGGRDEKLFF. In nucleotides, the CDR3 is TGCGCCAGCAGCCTCCGGGGGGGCCGGGATGAAAAACTGTTTTTT.

This clone was detected many times. The chain recombines TRBV21-1 with TRBJ2-7; no DNA check was done on the table's D call, TRBD2. TRBV21-1 is flagged as a pseudogene. There are 24 residues in the CDR3. CDR3 region: CASSKPSGQGATSGRAERSYEQYF. As DNA, the CDR3 is TGTGCCAGCAGCAAACCCTCGGGACAGGGGGCAACTAGCGGGAGGGCAGAGAGGTCCTACGAGCAGTACTTC.

The chain uses TRBV5-1 and TRBJ1-2, with TRBD1 matching 8 bases. The CDR3 has 15 amino acids. V shed 0 bases and J 3 bases; nucleotides not matched to a gene: 4. CDR1 and CDR2 from the germline V gene are SGHRS and YFSETQ. The CDR3 is CASSLGSGQDYGYTF. In nucleotides, the CDR3 is TGCGCCAGCAGCTTGGGGTCGGGACAGGACTATGGCTACACCTTC.

The chain carries TRBV6-5 and TRBJ1-2; D is uncertain. V lost 0 bases and J 0 bases, leaving 8 bases between the germline ends. The germline V gene has CDR1 MNHEY and CDR2 SVGAGI. This CDR3 contains 15 residues. CDR3 in amino acids: CASSYSYRANYGYTF. CDR3 DNA: TGTGCCAGCAGTTACTCCTACCGAGCTAACTATGGCTACACCTTC.

The genes are TRBV30 and TRBJ1-1; no firm D call. The V end lost 3 bases, the J end lost 4 bases, and 15 bases lay between the germline ends. CDR1 and CDR2 from the germline V gene are GTSNPN and SVGIG (reference sequence). The CDR3 spans 14 residues. DNA of the CDR3: TGTGCCTGGAGCGGGGTTTCCTGGGGCACTGAAGCTTTCTTT. Encoded protein: CAWSGVSWGTEAFF.

J is TRBJ2-5 and V is TRBV5-6; TRBD1 might be the D (5 bases). The CDR3 spans 14 residues. Per the germline V gene, CDR1 is SGHDT and CDR2 is YYEEEE. Trimming shortened V by 4 bases and J by 1 base, and 11 bases separated the two germline ends. CDR3 nucleotides: TGTGCCAGCAGCAGGGGATCCGGCCAAGAGACCCAGTACTTC. It translates to CASSRGSGQETQYF. The variable domain in full, completed from reference TRBV5-6 and TRBJ2-5, reads DAGVTQSPTHLIKTRGQQVTLRCSPKSGHDTVSWYQQALGQGPQFIFQYYEEEERQRGNFPDRFSGHQFPNYSSELNVNALLLGDSALYLCASSRGSGQETQYFGPGTRLLVL.

The V and J genes are TRBV6-5 and TRBJ1-1; D uncertain. Germline CDR1 and CDR2: MNHEY and SVGAGI. V was shortened by 6 bases and J by 8 bases, with 19 bases between the two germline ends. This CDR3 has 14 residues. The chain's CDR3 is CASSLLDGGPEAFF. DNA of the CDR3: TGTGCCAGCAGCTTACTAGATGGCGGACCCGAAGCTTTCTTT.

This chain uses TRBV27 with TRBJ1-2, with a weak D call TRBD1 (6 bases). Germline assignment: CDR1 MNHEY and CDR2 SMNVEV (reference sequence). CDR3 length: 15 residues. V was clipped by 5 bases and J by 6 bases, with 19 bases between them. CDR3 DNA sequence: TGTGCCAGCAGTCTCGTCTTACAGGGAAAGCATGGCTACACCTTC. Residues: CASSLVLQGKHGYTF.

J is TRBJ2-2 and V is TRBV6-1; D uncertain. The CDR3 runs to 15 residues. Germline-derived CDR1 and CDR2 are MNHNS and SASEGT. Trimming took 2 bases from V and 3 from J, leaving 10 bases between them. CDR3 sequence (DNA): TGTGCCAGCAGTGAATACTTGCGTGACACCGGGGAGCTGTTTTTT. Translated, it gives CASSEYLRDTGELFF.